This TCR beta chain comes out of a study of blood T cell repertoires in COVID-19. Overall study context: In each case, the material was cDNA or gDNA derived from T cells, B-cell-depleted T cells, or PBMCs.

The CDR3 length is 16 residues. V gave up 0 bases and J gave up 0 bases, with 12 bases separating them. Germline loops: CDR1 SGHNT, CDR2 YYREEE (reference sequence). In the original workflow: Reference gene primer amplification gave estimated nucleated cell counts. Produced via immunoSEQ multiplex PCR; TCRdb's table is partial and in-frame only. Clonal size and the V and J genes are those of that table, whereas D and trimming came from the DNA. This table holds roughly 180,000 clones, around 85% found once. Seattle enrolled patients during active infection and tracked them longitudinally. This TCR derives from a man older than 75 with COVID-19, enrolled during active disease. Sequencing was performed on peripheral blood. This rearrangement joins TRBV5-4 to TRBJ1-1, with unresolved D. The CDR3 protein is CASSLEAGGMNTEAFF. The CDR3 DNA reads as TGTGCCAGCAGCTTGGAGGCGGGCGGAATGAACACTGAAGCTTTCTTT.